This note documents a single TCR beta chain sequence. Its target is not known. cDNA libraries for TCR alpha and TCR beta, carrying sample barcodes and UMIs, came from 5'RACE with constant-segment primers. Via MiXCR, TCRdb re-called the 5' RACE reads, giving one row per CDR3 protein. The data contain approximately 400,000 distinct CDR3 sequences, over 15% of them singletons. The data belong to a study of T-cell memory formation after mild COVID-19. Overall study results and limits: Contracting clones from day 15 to 85 showed balanced CD4/CD8; later expanders favored CD4+. Cross-reactive memory seemingly joined, as some responding clones were found in pre-infection memory. Most CD4+ clones that shrank were in CM and EM, while CD8+ ones turned up in EMRA.

Germline V gene data show CDR1 as SGHRS and CDR2 as YFSETQ. The CDR3 runs 15 residues. The V end was cut by 5 bases, the J end by 2 bases, with 15 bases between. The sequencing sample was made of PBMCs or a T cell subset sorted from them (not recorded which). This sequence was found in a man younger than 35 who had mild COVID-19 (a few samples of this study predate the infection). Cell type and time point are not known. The chain combines TRBV5-1 with TRBJ2-3; D may be TRBD2 (6 bases). This chain's CDR3 is CASRTHGGPTDTQYF. The CDR3 DNA is TGCGCCAGCAGGACGCACGGGGGTCCCACAGATACGCAGTATTTT.